This T cell receptor (beta chain) was profiled in a study of shared clonotypes between healthy human individuals. Study as a whole: Each donor's CD4 naive and CD4 memory cells filled three plates apiece, CD8 naive two, and CD8 memory one.

The J segment lost 1 base and the V segment lost 0 bases, leaving 4 bases of the junction unmatched. This CDR3 comprises 15 residues. Per the germline V gene, CDR1 is SGHNT and CDR2 is YYREEE (reference sequence). In the sorted-subset replicate PCRs, approximately 200 ng DNA, around 30,000 T cell genomes, was used. TCRdb's table, derived via immunoSEQ multiplex PCR, lists solely in-frame clones and lacks some. The profile shows around 510,000 clones, 90% to 97% of them singletons. The healthy adult donors were HIV-negative and reported no recent acute infections or vaccinations. V is TRBV5-4 and J is TRBJ2-7, with TRBD2 matching over 7 bases. This TCR came from a woman aged 25 to 45 in good health. Sequencing was carried out using naive CD4+ T cells sorted from blood. Subset defined: CD45RA+ positively selected. CDR3 in amino acids: CASSLGGEGSYEQYF. For the CDR3, the DNA is TGTGCCAGCAGCTTGGGTGGGGAGGGGTCCTACGAGCAGTACTTC.